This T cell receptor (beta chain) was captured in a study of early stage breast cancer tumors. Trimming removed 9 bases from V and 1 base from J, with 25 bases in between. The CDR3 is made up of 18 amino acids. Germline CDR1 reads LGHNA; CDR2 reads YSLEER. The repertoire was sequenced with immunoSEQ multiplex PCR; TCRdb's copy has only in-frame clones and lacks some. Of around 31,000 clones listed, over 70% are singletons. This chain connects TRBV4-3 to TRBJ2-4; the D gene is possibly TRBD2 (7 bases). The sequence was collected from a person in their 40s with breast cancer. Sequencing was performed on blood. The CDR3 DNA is TGCGCCAGGGACTGGGGGGGGGCCGGATTTGGCGCCAAAAACATTCAGTACTTC. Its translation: CARDWGGAGFGAKNIQYF.